The present entry profiles one T cell receptor (beta chain) with its context. The antigen remains unidentified. Trimming cost V 3 bases and J 3 bases; bases outside gene matches: 5. Germline V gene lookup returns CDR1 SGDLS and CDR2 YYNGEE. The CDR3 totals 14 residues. The PCR made use of 60 Vbeta and 13 Jbeta primers. TCRdb keeps only in-frame clones here, not all; method: immunoSEQ multiplex PCR. The profile shows tens of thousands of clones, less than 80% of them singletons. These data belong to a study of cytomegalovirus exposure and HLA in healthy donors. Whole-study results and caveats: Both high specificity and high sensitivity reportedly marked the classifier's diagnosis of cytomegalovirus status. HLA allele associations emerged for 17,000 or so TCR beta sequences in a later analysis, at 0.05 false discovery rate. In an earlier analysis, about 87% or about 30%: the productive usage of most TCR beta V segments.

This TCR derives from a woman aged 40 to 50 in good health and CMV-seronegative. This rearrangement joins TRBV9 to TRBJ2-7; 8 bases line up with TRBD1. Sequencing used PBMCs. Here the CDR3 reads CASSATGGYYEQYF. The CDR3 region has the DNA TGTGCCAGCAGCGCCACAGGGGGGTACTACGAGCAGTACTTC.